This T cell receptor beta chain was sequenced during a study of cytotoxic CD8 clonotypes in ibrutinib-treated CLL (dated by TCRdb to the early 2020s). With regard to the full study: The cohort had 11 relapsed/refractory and around 15 treatment-naive patients; roughly 17 were IGHV unmutated. Partial responses were observed in roughly 24 patients and complete responses in 2; after a median follow-up of around 68 months, remission was maintained in some 14 patients and progression was observed in about twelve. The response samples were drawn at a median of roughly eleven months into treatment, with a range of roughly 6 to 36 months. An average of about 250,000 productive templates and 94,082 productive rearrangements was obtained per sample. Longitudinal samples were available for about 30% of the roughly 86 trial participants. Cryopreserved peripheral blood mononuclear cells were collected at three points: before therapy, at response, and at either sustained remission or disease progression. Every remission and progressive disease sample was obtained while ibrutinib was still being received by the patients. Study-level results and caveats: Clonality increased at ibrutinib response, stayed stable in sustained remission, and fell back toward baseline at progression. Sampling times were not matched between sustained-remission and progressing patients, and lymph node repertoires were not studied. Public clonotypes were rare and either contracted or stayed stable during treatment, and the rise in clonality at ibrutinib response reflected the expansion of private clonotypes. Baseline clonality exceeded that of age-matched healthy donors and correlated strongly with circulating CD8+ T-cell counts.

Around 1.8 micrograms of genomic DNA were extracted from cryopreserved PBMCs for TCR beta library preparation. High-throughput TCR beta sequencing was performed on longitudinal blood samples from CLL patients receiving ibrutinib monotherapy. The patients took part in an open-label, single-center phase 2 trial of ibrutinib monotherapy. As regards this clone: No antigen is known for it. Per-nucleotide qualities are absent, and no much larger clonotype sits a single base away.

The goal of deep resolution MiSeq sequencing was a depth between 1 in 1 million and 1 in 200,000 T cells, and coverage averaged 10x per clonotype. The immunoSEQ hsTCRB Kit was used to generate TCR beta libraries. As for the authors' bioinformatics: ImmunoSEQ Data Assistant and ImmunoSEQ Analyzer were used for data analysis, and V, D and J genes were assigned according to IMGT definitions. Clonality, which ranges from 0 to 1, was calculated as one minus the normalized Shannon entropy of productive rearrangement frequencies. Only overrepresented clonotypes making up at least 0.05% of each patient's repertoire were included in the public clonotype analysis. Thirteen age-matched healthy donor repertoires from immuneACCESS were used as controls for clonality. TCRdb stores this immuneACCESS table with in-frame sequences only. Part of the clones is absent; in the studies checked, under half of the shortfall reflects unresolved V genes, and no reason is known for the rest. V and J calls and clone size are given by that table; D and trimming were obtained from the DNA. In this sample the table shows 330,000 or so clones, roughly 67% of which occur a single time. The top ten clones comprise roughly 6.8% of the sample.

As encoded in the germline V gene, CDR1 is MNHNS while CDR2 is SASEGT. The CDR3 runs 15 amino acids, cysteine and phenylalanine included. Left in the record is the CDR3 DNA by itself, 45 bases read in frame from the first base. A distance of 11 bases separates the germline ends of V and J, which lose 5 bases and 0 bases respectively. The chain joins TRBV6-1 to TRBJ1-5; 5 matching bases give a weak D call of TRBD1. Sequenced here: PBMCs, sampled after 36 months of ibrutinib treatment. The TCR was taken from a human donor with chronic lymphocytic leukemia. The CDR3 protein sequence reads: CASSRTHNSNQPQHF. The bases are TGTGCCAGCAGTCGGACACATAATAGCAATCAGCCCCAGCATTTT.